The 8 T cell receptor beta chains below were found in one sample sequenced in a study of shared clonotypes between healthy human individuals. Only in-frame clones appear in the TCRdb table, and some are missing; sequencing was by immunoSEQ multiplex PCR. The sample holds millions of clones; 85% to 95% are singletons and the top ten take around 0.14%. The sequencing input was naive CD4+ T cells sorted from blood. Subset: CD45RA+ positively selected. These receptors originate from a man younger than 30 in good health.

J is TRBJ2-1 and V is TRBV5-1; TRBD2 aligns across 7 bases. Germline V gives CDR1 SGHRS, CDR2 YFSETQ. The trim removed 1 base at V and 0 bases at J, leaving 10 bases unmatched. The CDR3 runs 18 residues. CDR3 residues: CASSLFLAVSGSYNEQFF. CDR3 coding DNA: TGCGCCAGCAGCTTGTTTCTAGCGGTATCGGGCTCCTACAATGAGCAGTTCTTC. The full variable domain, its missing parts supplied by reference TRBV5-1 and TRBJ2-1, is KAGVTQTPRYLIKTRGQQVTLSCSPISGHRSVSWYQQTPGQGLQFLFEYFSETQRNKGNFPGRFSGRQFSNSRSEMNVSTLELGDSALYLCASSLFLAVSGSYNEQFFGPGTRLTVL.

CDR3 DNA: TGTGCCAGCAGCGCACTAGCGGGACAGACCCAGTACTTC. This gives the protein CASSALAGQTQYF. This chain links TRBV11-3 with TRBJ2-5, with 10 bases matching TRBD2. V lost 5 bases and J lost 6; bases outside the gene matches: 3. This CDR3 spans 13 amino acids. Germline values: CDR1 SGHNT, CDR2 YENEEA.

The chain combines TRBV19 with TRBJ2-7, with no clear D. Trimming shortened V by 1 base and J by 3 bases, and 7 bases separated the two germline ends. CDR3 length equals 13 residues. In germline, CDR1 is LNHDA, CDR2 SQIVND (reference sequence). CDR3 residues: CASSIVVNYEQYF. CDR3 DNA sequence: TGTGCCAGTAGTATAGTAGTGAACTACGAGCAGTACTTC.

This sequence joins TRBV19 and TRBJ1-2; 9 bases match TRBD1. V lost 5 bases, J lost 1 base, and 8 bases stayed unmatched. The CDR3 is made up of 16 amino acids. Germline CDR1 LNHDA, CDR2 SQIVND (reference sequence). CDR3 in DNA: TGTGCCAGTAGTCCTCCCGGGACAGGGTTTAACTATGGCTACACCTTC. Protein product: CASSPPGTGFNYGYTF.

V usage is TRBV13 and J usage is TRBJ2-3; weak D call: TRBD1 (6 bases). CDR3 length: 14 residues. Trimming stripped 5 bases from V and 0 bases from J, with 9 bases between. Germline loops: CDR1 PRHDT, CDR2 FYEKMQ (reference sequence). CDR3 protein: CASSLQGSTDTQYF. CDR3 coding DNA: TGTGCCAGCAGCCTCCAGGGGAGCACAGATACGCAGTATTTT.

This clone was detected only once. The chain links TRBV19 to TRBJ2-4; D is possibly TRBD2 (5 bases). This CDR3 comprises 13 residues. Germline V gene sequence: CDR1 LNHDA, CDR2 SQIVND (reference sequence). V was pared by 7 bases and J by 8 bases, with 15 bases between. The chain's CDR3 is CASTFTGVDIQYF. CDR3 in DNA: TGTGCCAGTACCTTCACCGGGGTTGACATTCAGTACTTC.

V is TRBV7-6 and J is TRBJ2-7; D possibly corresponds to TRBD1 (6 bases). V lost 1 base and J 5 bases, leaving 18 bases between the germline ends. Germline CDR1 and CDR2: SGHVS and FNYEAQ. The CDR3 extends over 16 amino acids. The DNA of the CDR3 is TGTGCCAGCAGCTTAGGACCGTCAGGGGAAAGAAACGAGCAGTACTTC. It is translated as CASSLGPSGERNEQYF. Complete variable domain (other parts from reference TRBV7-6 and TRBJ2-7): GAGVSQSPRYKVTKRGQDVALRCDPISGHVSLYWYRQALGQGPEFLTYFNYEAQQDKSGLPNDRFSAERPEGSISTLTIQRTEQRDSAMYRCASSLGPSGERNEQYFGPGTRLTVT.

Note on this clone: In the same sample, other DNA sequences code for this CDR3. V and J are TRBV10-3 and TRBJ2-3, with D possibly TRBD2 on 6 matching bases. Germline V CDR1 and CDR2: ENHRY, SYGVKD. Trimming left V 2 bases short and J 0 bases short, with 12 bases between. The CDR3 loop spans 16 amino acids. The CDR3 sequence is CAISERSGTSTDTQYF. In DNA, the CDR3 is TGTGCCATCAGTGAGAGGTCGGGGACTAGCACAGATACGCAGTATTTT.